The rows below give T cell receptor beta chains drawn from one sample of a study of blood T cells in healthy people across ages. TCRdb ran MiXCR on the 5' RACE reads and lists one entry per CDR3 protein. The sample has about 750,000 distinct CDR3 sequences, roughly 53% seen once; the top ten hold about 38%. The sample taken for sequencing was blood. All receptors come from a man at least 80 years old in good health. Each CDR3 is given with its conserved first and last residue. The D gene is left open where the match is weak. Only some rows state a clone size, as once, few, many or a class for expanded clones.

TRBV20-1	NA	TRBJ2-7	NA	TGCAGTGCTAGGCGGATAGCGGCCTACGAGCAGTACTTC	CSARRIAAYEQYF
TRBV4-1	NA	TRBJ2-1	NA	TGCACCAGCAGCCTACCGGGGGCCAGTCGGAATGAGCAGTTCTTC	CTSSLPGASRNEQFF
TRBV13	NA	TRBJ2-1	NA	TGTGCCAGCACCCCTCGGAACGGGGAGATTCTGTCAAATGAGCAGTTCTTC	CASTPRNGEILSNEQFF
TRBV27	NA	TRBJ2-4	NA	TGTGCCAGCAGTTCTCGGGGTTCCTCCCCGTATGAGCAGTACTTC	CASSSRGSSPYEQYF
TRBV29-1	NA	TRBJ1-2	few	TGCAGCGTTGAAACGGGGGGGTTCTATGGCTACACCTTC	CSVETGGFYGYTF
TRBV20-1	TRBD2	TRBJ2-1	NA	TGCAGTGCTAGGTTAGCGGGAGGGGCCCACAATGAGCAGTTCTTC	CSARLAGGAHNEQFF
TRBV20-1	NA	TRBJ2-7	NA	TGCAGTACACGACCCCGGGTCACCTACGAGCAGTACTTC	CSTRPRVTYEQYF
TRBV5-1	TRBD1	TRBJ2-5	few	TGCGCCAGCAGCGGACGGGACAGGGGCCCTCAAGAGACCCAGTACTTC	CASSGRDRGPQETQYF
TRBV7-9	NA	TRBJ2-1	few	TGTGCCAGCAGCTTAGTCCCTAGTTTGGGGTATAGCGATGAGCAGTTCTTC	CASSLVPSLGYSDEQFF
TRBV12-3/TRBV12-4	NA	TRBJ2-5	few	TGTGCCAGCAGTTTCCAGGGGCGGGGGACCCAGTACTTC	CASSFQGRGTQYF
TRBV20-1	TRBD2	TRBJ2-7	few	TGCAGTGCTAGAGATCGACTAGCGGGGGACTACGAGCAGTACTTC	CSARDRLAGDYEQYF